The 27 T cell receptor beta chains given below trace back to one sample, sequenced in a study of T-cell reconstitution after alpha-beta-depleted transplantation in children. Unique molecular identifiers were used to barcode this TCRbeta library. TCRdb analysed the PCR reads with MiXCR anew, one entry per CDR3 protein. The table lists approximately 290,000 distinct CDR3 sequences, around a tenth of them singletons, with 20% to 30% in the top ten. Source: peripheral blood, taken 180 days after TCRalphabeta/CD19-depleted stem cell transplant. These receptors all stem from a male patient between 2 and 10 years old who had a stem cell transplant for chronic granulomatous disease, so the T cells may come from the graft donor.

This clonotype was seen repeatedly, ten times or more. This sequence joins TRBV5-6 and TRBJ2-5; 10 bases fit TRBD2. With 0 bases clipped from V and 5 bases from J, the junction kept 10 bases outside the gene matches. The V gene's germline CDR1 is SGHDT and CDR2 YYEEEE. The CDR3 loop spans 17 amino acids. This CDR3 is CASSLAAGAGGWETQYF. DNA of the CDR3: TGTGCCAGCAGCTTGGCCGCAGGAGCGGGAGGGTGGGAGACCCAGTACTTC.

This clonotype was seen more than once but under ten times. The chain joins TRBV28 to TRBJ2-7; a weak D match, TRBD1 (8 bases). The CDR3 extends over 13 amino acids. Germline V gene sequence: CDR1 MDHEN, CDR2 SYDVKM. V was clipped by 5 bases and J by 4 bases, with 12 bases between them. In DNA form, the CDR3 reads TGTGCCAGCAGTACAGGGGGGGTTTACGAGCAGTACTTC. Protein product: CASSTGGVYEQYF.

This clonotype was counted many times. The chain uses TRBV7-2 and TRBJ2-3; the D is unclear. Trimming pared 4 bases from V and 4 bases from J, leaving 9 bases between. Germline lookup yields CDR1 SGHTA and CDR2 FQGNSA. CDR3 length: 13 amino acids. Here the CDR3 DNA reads TGTGCCAGCAGCTATCAGAGGTCAGATACGCAGTATTTT. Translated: CASSYQRSDTQYF.

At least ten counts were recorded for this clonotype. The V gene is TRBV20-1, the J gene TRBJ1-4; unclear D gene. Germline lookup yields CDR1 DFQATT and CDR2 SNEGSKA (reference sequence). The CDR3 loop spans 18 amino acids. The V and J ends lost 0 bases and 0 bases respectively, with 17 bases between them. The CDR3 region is CSAREDDIWGTTNEKLFF. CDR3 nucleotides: TGCAGTGCTAGAGAGGACGACATTTGGGGAACAACTAATGAAAAACTGTTTTTT.

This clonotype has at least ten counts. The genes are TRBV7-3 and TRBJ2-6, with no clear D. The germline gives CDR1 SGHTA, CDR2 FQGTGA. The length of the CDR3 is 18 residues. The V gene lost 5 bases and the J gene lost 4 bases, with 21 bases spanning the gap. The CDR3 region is CASSLGVLTSGGANVLTF. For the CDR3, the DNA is TGTGCCAGCAGCCTCGGTGTATTGACGTCTGGAGGGGCCAACGTCCTGACTTTC. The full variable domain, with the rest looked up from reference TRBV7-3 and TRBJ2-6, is GAGVSQTPSNKVTEKGKYVELRCDPISGHTALYWYRQSLGQGPEFLIYFQGTGAADDSGLPNDRFFAVRPEGSVSTLKIQRTERGDSAVYLCASSLGVLTSGGANVLTFGAGSRLTVL.

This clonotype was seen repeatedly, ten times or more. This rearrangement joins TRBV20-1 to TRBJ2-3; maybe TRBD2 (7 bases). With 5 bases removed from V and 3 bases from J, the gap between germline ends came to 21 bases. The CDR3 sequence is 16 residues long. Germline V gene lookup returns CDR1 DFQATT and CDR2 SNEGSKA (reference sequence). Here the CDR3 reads CSAPRRGGAVTDTQYF. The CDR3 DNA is TGCAGTGCTCCCAGGAGGGGGGGAGCCGTAACAGATACGCAGTATTTT.

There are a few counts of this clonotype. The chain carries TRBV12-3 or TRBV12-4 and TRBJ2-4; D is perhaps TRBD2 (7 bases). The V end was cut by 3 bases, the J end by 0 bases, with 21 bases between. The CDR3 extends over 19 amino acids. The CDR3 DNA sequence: TGTGCCAGCAGTTTGAACCTGGGGGGGGGCCCACTAGCCAAAAACATTCAGTACTTC. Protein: CASSLNLGGGPLAKNIQYF.

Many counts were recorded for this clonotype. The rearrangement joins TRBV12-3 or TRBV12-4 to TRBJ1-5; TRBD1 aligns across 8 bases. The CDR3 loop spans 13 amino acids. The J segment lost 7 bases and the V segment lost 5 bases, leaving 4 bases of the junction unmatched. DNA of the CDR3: TGTGCCAGCAGTATCACAGGGGGACAGCCCCAGCATTTT. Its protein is CASSITGGQPQHF.

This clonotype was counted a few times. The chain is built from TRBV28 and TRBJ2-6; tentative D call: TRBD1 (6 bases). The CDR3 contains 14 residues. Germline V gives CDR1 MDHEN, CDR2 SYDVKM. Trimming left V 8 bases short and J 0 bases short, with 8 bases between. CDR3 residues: CASGQRSGANVLTF. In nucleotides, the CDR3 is TGTGCCAGCGGACAGCGCTCTGGGGCCAACGTCCTGACTTTC.

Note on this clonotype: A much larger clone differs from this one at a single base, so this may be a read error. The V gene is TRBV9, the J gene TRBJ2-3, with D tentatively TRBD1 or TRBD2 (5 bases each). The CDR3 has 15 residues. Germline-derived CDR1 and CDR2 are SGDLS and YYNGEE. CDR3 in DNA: TGTGCCAGCAGCGTATCCGGGGCGAGCACATATACGCAGTATTTT. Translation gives CASSVSGASTYTQYF.

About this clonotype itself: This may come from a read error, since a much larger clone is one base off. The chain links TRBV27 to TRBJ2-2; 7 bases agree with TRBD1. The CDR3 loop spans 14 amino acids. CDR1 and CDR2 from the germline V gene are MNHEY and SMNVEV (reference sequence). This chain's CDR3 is CASSPTGVIGEPFF. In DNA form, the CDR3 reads TGTGCCAGCAGTCCCACAGGGGTCATCGGGGAGCCGTTTTTT.

CDR3 amino acids: CASSHGLREKLFF. CDR3 DNA sequence: TGTGCCAGCTCACACGGGTTGCGAGAAAAACTGTTTTTT. V gene TRBV18 combines with J gene TRBJ1-4; unclear D gene. CDR1 is KGHSH and CDR2 is LQKENI in the germline V gene. V was shortened by 4 bases and J by 8 bases, with 11 bases between the two germline ends. This CDR3 spans 13 amino acids.

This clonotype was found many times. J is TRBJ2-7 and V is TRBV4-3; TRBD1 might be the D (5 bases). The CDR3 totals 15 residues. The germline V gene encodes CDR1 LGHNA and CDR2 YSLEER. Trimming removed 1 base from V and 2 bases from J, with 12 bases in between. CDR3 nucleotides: TGCGCCAGCAGCCAAGGAAGTGGGGCTCCCTACGAGCAGTACTTC. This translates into CASSQGSGAPYEQYF.

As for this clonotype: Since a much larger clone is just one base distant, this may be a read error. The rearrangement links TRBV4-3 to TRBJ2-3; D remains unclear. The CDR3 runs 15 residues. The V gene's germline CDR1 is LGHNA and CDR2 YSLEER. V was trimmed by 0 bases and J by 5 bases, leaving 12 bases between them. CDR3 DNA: TGCGCCAGCAGCCAAGAGTGGGCCCCCAAAGATACGCAGTATTTT. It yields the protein CASSQEWAPKDTQYF.

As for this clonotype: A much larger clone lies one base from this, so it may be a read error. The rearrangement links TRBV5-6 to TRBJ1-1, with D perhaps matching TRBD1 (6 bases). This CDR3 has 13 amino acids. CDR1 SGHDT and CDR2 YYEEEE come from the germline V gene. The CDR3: CARSLRGGREAFF. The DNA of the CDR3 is TGTGCCAGAAGCTTGAGGGGGGGCCGGGAGGCTTTCTTT.

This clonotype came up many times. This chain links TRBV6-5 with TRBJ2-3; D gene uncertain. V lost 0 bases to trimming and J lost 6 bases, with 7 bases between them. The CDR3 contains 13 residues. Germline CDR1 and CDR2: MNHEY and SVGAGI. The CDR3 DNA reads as TGTGCCAGCAGTTACTCGACCGGGGATACGCAGTATTTT. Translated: CASSYSTGDTQYF.

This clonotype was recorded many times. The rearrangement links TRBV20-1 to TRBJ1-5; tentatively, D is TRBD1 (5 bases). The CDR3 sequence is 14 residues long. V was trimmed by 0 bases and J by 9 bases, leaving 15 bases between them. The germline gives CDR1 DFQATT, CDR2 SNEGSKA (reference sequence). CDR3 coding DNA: TGCAGTGCTAGAGAAGGGGTGCGAGATAGGCCCCAGCATTTT. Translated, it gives CSAREGVRDRPQHF.

The CDR3 nucleotides read TGTGCCAGCAGCTTGTGGACAGGCAATCAGCCCCAGCATTTT. As protein: CASSLWTGNQPQHF. The chain couples TRBV5-5 to TRBJ1-5; possibly TRBD1 for D (6 bases). Germline CDR1 reads SGHKS; CDR2 reads YYEKEE (reference sequence). The CDR3 is made up of 14 amino acids. V gave up 1 base and J gave up 2 bases, with 7 bases separating them.

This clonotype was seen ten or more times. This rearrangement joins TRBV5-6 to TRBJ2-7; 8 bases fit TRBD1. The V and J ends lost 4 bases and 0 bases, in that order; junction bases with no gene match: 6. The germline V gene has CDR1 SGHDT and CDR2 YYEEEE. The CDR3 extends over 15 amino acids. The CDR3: CASSRTGKGSYEQYF. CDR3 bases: TGTGCCAGCAGCCGGACAGGGAAGGGCTCCTACGAGCAGTACTTC.

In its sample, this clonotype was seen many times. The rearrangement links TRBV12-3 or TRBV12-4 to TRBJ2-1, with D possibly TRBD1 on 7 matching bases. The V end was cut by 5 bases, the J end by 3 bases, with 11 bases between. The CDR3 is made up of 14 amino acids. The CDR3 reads CASSPGGGYNEQFF. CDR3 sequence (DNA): TGTGCCAGCAGTCCAGGGGGAGGCTACAATGAGCAGTTCTTC.

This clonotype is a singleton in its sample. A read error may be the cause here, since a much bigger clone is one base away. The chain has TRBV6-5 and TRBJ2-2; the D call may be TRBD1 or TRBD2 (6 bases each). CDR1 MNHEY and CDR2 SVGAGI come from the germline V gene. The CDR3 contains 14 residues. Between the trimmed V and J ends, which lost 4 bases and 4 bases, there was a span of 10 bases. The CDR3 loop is CASSWRGSTGELFF. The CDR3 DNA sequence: TGTGCCAGCAGTTGGAGGGGGAGCACCGGGGAGCTGTTTTTT.

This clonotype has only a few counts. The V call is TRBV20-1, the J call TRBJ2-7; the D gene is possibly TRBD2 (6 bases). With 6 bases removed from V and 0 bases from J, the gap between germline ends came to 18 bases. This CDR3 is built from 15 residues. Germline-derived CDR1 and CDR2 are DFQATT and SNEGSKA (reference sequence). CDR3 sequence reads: CSARPGTARSYEQYF. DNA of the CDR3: TGCAGTGCGAGACCTGGGACTGCACGCTCCTACGAGCAGTACTTC.

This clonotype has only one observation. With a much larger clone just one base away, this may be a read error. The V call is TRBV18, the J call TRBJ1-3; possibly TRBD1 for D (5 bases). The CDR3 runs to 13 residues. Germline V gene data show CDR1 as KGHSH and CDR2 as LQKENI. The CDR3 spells CASSPGQGNTISF. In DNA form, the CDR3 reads TGTGCCAGCTCACCGGGGCAGGGAAACACCATATCTTTT.

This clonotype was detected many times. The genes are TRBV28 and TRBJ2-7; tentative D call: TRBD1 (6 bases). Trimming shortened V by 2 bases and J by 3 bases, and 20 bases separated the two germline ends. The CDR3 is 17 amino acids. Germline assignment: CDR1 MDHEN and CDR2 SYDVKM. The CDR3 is CASSLTGNTPLHYEQYF. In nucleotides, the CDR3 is TGTGCCAGCAGTTTAACAGGGAATACCCCCTTACACTACGAGCAGTACTTC.

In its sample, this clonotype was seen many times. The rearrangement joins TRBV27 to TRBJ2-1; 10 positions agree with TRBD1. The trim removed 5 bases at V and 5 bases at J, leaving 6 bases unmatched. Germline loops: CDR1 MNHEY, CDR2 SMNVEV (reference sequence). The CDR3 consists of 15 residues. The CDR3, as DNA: TGTGCCAGCAGTACCCGGGACAGGGGTAACAATGAGCAGTTCTTC. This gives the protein CASSTRDRGNNEQFF.

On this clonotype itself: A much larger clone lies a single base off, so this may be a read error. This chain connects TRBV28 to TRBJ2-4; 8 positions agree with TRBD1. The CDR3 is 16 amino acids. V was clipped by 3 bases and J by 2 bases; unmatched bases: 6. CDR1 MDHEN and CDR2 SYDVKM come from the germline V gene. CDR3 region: CASSFLRQGTKNIQYF. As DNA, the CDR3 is TGTGCCAGCAGTTTCCTTCGACAGGGGACCAAAAACATTCAGTACTTC.

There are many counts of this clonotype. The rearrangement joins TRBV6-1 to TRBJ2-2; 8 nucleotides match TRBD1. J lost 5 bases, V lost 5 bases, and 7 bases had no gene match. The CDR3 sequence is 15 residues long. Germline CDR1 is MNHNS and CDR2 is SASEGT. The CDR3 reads CASSPQGAKTGELFF. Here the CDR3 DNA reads TGTGCCAGCAGTCCTCAGGGGGCAAAGACCGGGGAGCTGTTTTTT.